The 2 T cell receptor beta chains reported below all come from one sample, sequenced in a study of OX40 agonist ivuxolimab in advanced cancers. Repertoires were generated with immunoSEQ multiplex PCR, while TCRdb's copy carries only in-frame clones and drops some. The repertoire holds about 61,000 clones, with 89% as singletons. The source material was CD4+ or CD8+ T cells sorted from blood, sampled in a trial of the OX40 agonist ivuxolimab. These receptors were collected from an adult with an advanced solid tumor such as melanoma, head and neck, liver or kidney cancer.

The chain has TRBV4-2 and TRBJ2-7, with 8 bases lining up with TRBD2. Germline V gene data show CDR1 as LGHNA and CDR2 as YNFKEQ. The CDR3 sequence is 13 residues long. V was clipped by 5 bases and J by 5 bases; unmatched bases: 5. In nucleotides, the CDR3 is TGTGCCAGCAGCACAACTAGCGGCAACGAGCAGTACTTC. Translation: CASSTTSGNEQYF.

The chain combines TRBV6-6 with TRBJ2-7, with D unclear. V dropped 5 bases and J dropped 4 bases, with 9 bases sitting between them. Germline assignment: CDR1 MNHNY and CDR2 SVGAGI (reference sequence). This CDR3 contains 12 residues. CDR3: CASSPPFYEQYF. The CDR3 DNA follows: TGTGCCAGCAGTCCCCCCTTTTACGAGCAGTACTTC.